Listed below are T cell receptor beta chains from one sample, sequenced in a study of OX40 agonist ivuxolimab in advanced cancers. Clones were read by immunoSEQ multiplex PCR, and TCRdb kept only the in-frame ones, dropping some. Of tens of thousands of clones detected, 80% to 90% appear once; the ten largest clones hold 1.5% to 2%. This specimen consisted of CD4+ or CD8+ T cells sorted from blood, obtained in a trial of the OX40 agonist ivuxolimab. Receptors were obtained from an adult with an advanced solid tumor such as melanoma, head and neck, liver or kidney cancer. Both conserved end residues are trimmed from each CDR3. The D gene is left open where the match is weak. Not every row has a clone size; where given, it reads once, few, many or a size class.

TRBD2,TRBV5-5,TRBJ2-5,.,ASSRPLLAGGQETQY
TRBD2,TRBV19,TRBJ2-7,.,ASSVSPGLEGNEQY
TRBD2,TRBV27,TRBJ2-3,.,ASSLSSGSWYTQY
.,TRBV19,TRBJ1-5,.,ASTYGQHGYSNQPQH
TRBD2,TRBV9,TRBJ2-7,.,ASSERASGSIEQY
TRBD1,TRBV29-1,TRBJ2-5,.,SAGQGGETQY
.,TRBV5-1,TRBJ1-1,.,ASSLDSGDTEAF
.,TRBV7-2,TRBJ2-7,.,ASSLSPGLSYEQY
TRBD2,TRBV7-9,TRBJ2-3,.,ASSPTTSGVTDTQY
.,TRBV27,TRBJ1-1,.,ASSPVTGTEAF
.,TRBV18,TRBJ1-1,.,ASSPGAGVNGEAF
.,TRBV19,TRBJ2-7,.,ASGDTGSNYEQY
TRBD2,TRBV9,TRBJ2-5,.,ASSVASGRETQY
TRBD1,TRBV19,TRBJ1-5,.,ASSARQGGFQPQH
TRBD2,TRBV27,TRBJ2-5,.,ASSAGLAAMQETQY
TRBD2,TRBV6-6,TRBJ2-1,.,ASRPSGTSSEQF
.,TRBV5-1,TRBJ1-1,.,ASRQQGLGTNTEAF
TRBD2,TRBV11-3,TRBJ2-5,.,ASSSGGGRVTETQY
.,TRBV6-5,TRBJ1-2,.,ASRAGQNYGYT
.,TRBV2,TRBJ2-4,.,ASSGGDLAKNIQY
.,TRBV28,TRBJ1-2,.,ASSLKDYGYT
.,TRBV7-9,TRBJ2-3,once,ASSPPGKPDTQY
.,TRBV11-2,TRBJ2-3,.,ASSHTDTQY
.,TRBV11-2,TRBJ2-7,.,ASSFLQGSYEQY
.,TRBV5-1,TRBJ2-5,.,ASSILEGETQY
.,TRBV18,TRBJ2-5,.,ASSQTVQETQY
.,TRBV27,TRBJ1-2,.,ASSLSTGNYGYT